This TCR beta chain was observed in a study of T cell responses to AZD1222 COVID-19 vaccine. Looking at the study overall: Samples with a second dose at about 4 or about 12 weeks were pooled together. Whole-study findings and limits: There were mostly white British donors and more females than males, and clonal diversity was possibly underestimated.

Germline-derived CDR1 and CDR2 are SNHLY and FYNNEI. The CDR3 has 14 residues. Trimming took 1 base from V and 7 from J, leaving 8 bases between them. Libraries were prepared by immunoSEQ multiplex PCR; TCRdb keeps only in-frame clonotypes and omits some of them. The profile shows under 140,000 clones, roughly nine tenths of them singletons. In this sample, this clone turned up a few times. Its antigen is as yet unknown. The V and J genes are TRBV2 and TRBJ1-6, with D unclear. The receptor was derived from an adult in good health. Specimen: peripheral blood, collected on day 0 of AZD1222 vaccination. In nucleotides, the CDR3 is TGTGCCAGCAGTGAAGGAATCCAAAATTCACCCCTCCACTTT. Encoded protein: CASSEGIQNSPLHF.